What follows is one T cell receptor (beta chain) and its context. At one of its ends the junction is not consistent with the germline gene, which may arise from a read error. The entry originates in a study of control samples from healthy donors and cancer patients. In germline, CDR1 is SGDLS, CDR2 YYNGEE. The length of the CDR3 is 17 residues. TCRdb's table, derived via immunoSEQ multiplex PCR, lists solely in-frame clones and lacks some. The data contain tens of thousands of clones, about 80% of them singletons. The chain uses TRBV9 and TRBJ2-2; 12 nucleotides align to TRBD2. The receptor was isolated from a man aged 65 to 79 in good health. Material for sequencing was blood. The CDR3 nucleotides are TGTGCCAGCAGTGTAGGGCCTAGCGGGGGGGACACCGGGGAGCTGTTTTTT. This codes for CASSVGPSGGDTGELFF.